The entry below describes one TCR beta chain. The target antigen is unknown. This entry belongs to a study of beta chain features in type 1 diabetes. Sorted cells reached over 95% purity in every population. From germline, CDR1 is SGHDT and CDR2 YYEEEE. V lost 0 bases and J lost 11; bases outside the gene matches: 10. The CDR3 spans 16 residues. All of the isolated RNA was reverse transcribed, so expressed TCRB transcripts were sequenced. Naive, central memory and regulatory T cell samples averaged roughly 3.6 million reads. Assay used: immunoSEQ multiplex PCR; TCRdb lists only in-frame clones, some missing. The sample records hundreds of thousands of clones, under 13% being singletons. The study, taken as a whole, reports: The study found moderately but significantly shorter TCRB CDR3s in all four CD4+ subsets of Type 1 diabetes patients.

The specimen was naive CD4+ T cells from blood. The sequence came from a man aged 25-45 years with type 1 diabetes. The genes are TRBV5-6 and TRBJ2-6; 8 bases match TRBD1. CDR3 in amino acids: CASSLASGGGPYVLTF. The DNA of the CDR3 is TGTGCCAGCAGCTTGGCATCAGGGGGCGGCCCTTACGTCCTGACTTTC.